Each of the 2 T cell receptor beta chains below was sequenced from the same sample in a study of blood T cell repertoires in COVID-19. Repertoires were generated with immunoSEQ multiplex PCR, while TCRdb's copy carries only in-frame clones and drops some. The profile shows under 300,000 clones, 85% of them singletons. Material for sequencing was peripheral blood. The receptors derive from a human donor in a cohort sampled during active COVID-19.

The CDR3 nucleotides are TGTGCCAGCAGTACCCAGGGCCGCTCCTACAATGAGCAGTTCTTC. Amino acid sequence: CASSTQGRSYNEQFF. The chain recombines TRBV5-6 with TRBJ2-1, with D possibly matching TRBD1 (5 bases). This CDR3 is built from 15 residues. Looked up from germline, CDR1 is SGHDT and CDR2 is YYEEEE. V lost 5 bases to trimming and J lost 0 bases, with 12 bases between them.

The chain uses TRBV13 and TRBJ2-7; 7 nucleotides align to TRBD1. The V and J ends lost 5 bases and 0 bases, in that order; junction bases with no gene match: 7. This CDR3 is 15 amino acids long. Germline V gives CDR1 PRHDT, CDR2 FYEKMQ (reference sequence). CDR3 loop: CASSLNRGSSYEQYF. The CDR3 region has the DNA TGTGCCAGCAGCCTTAACAGGGGAAGCTCCTACGAGCAGTACTTC.